This TCR beta chain came from a study of OX40 agonist ivuxolimab in advanced cancers. Study-wide background: Patients' therapy was ivuxolimab, an antibody that acts as an agonist of OX40 (CD134). Cancers in dose escalation were hepatocellular, melanoma, renal cell and head and neck.

Germline loops: CDR1 LNHDA, CDR2 SQIVND (reference sequence). The CDR3 loop spans 13 amino acids. Deletions cut 5 bases from V and 8 bases from J, with 12 bases between. Clones were read by immunoSEQ multiplex PCR, and TCRdb kept only the in-frame ones, dropping some. The table includes some 80,000 clones, roughly 90% detected once. Worth noting for this clone: Antigen specificity is unknown.

Findings and limits, study-wide: At 0.1 to 3.0 mg/kg, clonal expansion of CD4+ and CD8+ blood T cells had occurred by week 6.

This TCR derives from an adult with an advanced solid tumor such as melanoma, head and neck, liver or kidney cancer. The source was CD4+ or CD8+ T cells sorted from blood, collected in a trial of the OX40 agonist ivuxolimab. This chain uses TRBV19 with TRBJ1-4; D unclear. CDR3 amino acids: CASSPSLLEKLFF. The CDR3 nucleotides read TGTGCCAGTAGTCCGTCGCTATTGGAAAAACTGTTTTTT. Supplemented by reference TRBV19 and TRBJ1-4, the full variable domain reads DGGITQSPKYLFRKEGQNVTLSCEQNLNHDAMYWYRQDPGQGLRLIYYSQIVNDFQKGDIAEGYSVSREKKESFPLTVTSAQKNPTAFYLCASSPSLLEKLFFGSGTQLSVL.